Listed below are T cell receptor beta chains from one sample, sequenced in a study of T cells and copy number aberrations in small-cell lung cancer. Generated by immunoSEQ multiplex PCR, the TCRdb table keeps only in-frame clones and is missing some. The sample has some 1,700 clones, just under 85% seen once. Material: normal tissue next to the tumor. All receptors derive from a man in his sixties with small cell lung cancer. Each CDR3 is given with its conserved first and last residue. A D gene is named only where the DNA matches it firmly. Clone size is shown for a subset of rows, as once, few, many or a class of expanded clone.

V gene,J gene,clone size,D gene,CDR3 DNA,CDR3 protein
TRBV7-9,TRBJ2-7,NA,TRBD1,TGTGCCAGCAGCTCGGACAGGGGAGAGTACTTC,CASSSDRGEYF
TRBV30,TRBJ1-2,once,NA,TGTGCCTGGACGGGGCTCTTGAGGGGCAACTATGGCTACACCTTC,CAWTGLLRGNYGYTF
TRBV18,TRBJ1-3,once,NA,TGTGCCAGCTCACCCGTCCCAGGCTCTGGAAACACCATATATTTT,CASSPVPGSGNTIYF
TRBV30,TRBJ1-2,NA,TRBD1,TGTGCCTGGGCCACCGGGACAGGGGGTCGCGGCTACACCTTC,CAWATGTGGRGYTF
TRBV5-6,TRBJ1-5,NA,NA,TGTGCCAGCAGCTTGATGGCATTCGACAATCAGCCCCAGCATTTT,CASSLMAFDNQPQHF
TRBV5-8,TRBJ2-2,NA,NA,TGTGCCAGCAGCTCGTCGGGGGTGAACACCGGGGAGCTGTTTTTT,CASSSSGVNTGELFF
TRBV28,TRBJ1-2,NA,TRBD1,TGTGCCAGCAGCCCTACCACAGGGGCGGATGGCTACACCTTC,CASSPTTGADGYTF
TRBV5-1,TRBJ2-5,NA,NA,TGCGCCAGCAGCCGGGGCTTTAATGGGACCCAGTACTTC,CASSRGFNGTQYF
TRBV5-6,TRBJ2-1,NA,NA,TGTGCCAGCAGCTTCTACAATGAGCAGTTCTTC,CASSFYNEQFF
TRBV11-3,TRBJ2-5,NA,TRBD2,TGTGCCAGCAGCTCGGGACTAGCCGAAGAGACCCAGTACTTC,CASSSGLAEETQYF
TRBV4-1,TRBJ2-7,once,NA,TGCGCCAGCAGCCCCCGTAACTATACCTCCTACGAGCAGTACTTC,CASSPRNYTSYEQYF
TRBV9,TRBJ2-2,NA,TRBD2,TGTGCCAGCACCAGGACTAGCCGCGGCCAAAACACCGGGGAGCTGTTTTTT,CASTRTSRGQNTGELFF
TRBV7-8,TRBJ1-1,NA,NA,TGTGCCAGCAGCTTAGTGCGCCATATGAGCACTGAAGCTTTCTTT,CASSLVRHMSTEAFF
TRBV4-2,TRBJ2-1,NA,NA,TGTGCCAGCAGCCAAGGGGCGTACGGGGGCGGGGAGCAGTTCTTC,CASSQGAYGGGEQFF
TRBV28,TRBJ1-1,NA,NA,TGTGCCAGCAGCTCCGAGGGGTACAGGGTCGGTGAAGCTTTCTTT,CASSSEGYRVGEAFF
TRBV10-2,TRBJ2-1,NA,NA,TGCGCCAGCAGTGTTAGCGGAGAATACAATGAGCAGTTCTTC,CASSVSGEYNEQFF
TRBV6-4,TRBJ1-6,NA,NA,TGTGCCAGCAGTGACAGCTCCCATTCACCCCTCCACTTT,CASSDSSHSPLHF
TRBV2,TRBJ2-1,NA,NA,TGTGCCAGCAGTCAGCGGGATGAGCAGTTCTTC,CASSQRDEQFF
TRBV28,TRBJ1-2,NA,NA,TGTGCCAGCAGAACTGCGGCGGGCGGCTACACCTTC,CASRTAAGGYTF
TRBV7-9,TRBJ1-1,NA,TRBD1,TGTGCCAGCAGCACGGGACAGGGCACTGAAGCTTTCTTT,CASSTGQGTEAFF
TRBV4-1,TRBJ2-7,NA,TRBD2,TGCGCCAGATGCGGCGGGAGATTTCGCTACGAGCAGTACTTC,CARCGGRFRYEQYF
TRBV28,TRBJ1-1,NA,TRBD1,TGTGCCAGCAGGCTTACAGGGGGCGCAACTGAAGCTTTCTTT,CASRLTGGATEAFF
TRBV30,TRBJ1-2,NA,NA,TGTGCCTTCACCCGAGACGATAACTATGACTACACCTTC,CAFTRDDNYDYTF
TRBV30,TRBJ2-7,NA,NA,TGTGCCTGGGGTGACAGCTACGAGCAGTACTTC,CAWGDSYEQYF
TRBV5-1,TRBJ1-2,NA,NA,TGCGCCAGCACCCAGGAGGGGAACTATGGCTACACCTTC,CASTQEGNYGYTF
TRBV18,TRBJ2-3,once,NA,TGTGCCAGCTCACCACCGGGAGTAACAGATACGCAGTATTTT,CASSPPGVTDTQYF
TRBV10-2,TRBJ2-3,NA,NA,TGCGCCAGCACTAAGCGGAGGACAGATACGCAGTATTTT,CASTKRRTDTQYF
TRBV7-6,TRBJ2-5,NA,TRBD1,TGTGCCAGCAGCTTAATGTACTCAGGGGGTGGGGAGACCCAGTACTTC,CASSLMYSGGGETQYF
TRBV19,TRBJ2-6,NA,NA,TGTGCCAGTATAGGAACCTCTGGGGCCAACGTCCTGACTTTC,CASIGTSGANVLTF
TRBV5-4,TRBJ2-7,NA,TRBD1,TGTGCCAGCAGCCCCGCGACAGGGGGCCTACACGAGCAGTACTTC,CASSPATGGLHEQYF
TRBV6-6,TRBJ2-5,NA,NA,TGTGCCAGCGGAACGGAGACCCAGTACTTC,CASGTETQYF
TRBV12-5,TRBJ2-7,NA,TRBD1,TGTGCGACAGGGAGAAGGTACGAGCAGTACTTC,CATGRRYEQYF
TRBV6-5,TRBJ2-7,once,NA,TGTGCCAGCAGTTACTCGTCCAGCGGCACATCCTACGAGCAGTACTTC,CASSYSSSGTSYEQYF
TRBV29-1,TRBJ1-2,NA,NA,TGCAGCGGGGATCCCCCGACATCCGGCTACACCTTC,CSGDPPTSGYTF
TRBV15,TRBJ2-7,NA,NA,TGTGCCACCAGCAGAGACAGGACCATGGCCTACGAGCAGTACTTC,CATSRDRTMAYEQYF
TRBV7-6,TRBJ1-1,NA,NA,TGTGCCAGCAGCTCCCCCAGGGTATATTGGAACACTGAAGCTTTCTTT,CASSSPRVYWNTEAFF
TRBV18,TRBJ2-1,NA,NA,TGTGCCAGCTCACCACAGAAGGAGGGGGAGCAGTTCTTC,CASSPQKEGEQFF
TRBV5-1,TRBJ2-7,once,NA,TGCGCCAGCAGCAGAAATCCCACCGGGACCAGTACGTACGAGCAGTACTTC,CASSRNPTGTSTYEQYF
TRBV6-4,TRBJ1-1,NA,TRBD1,TGTGCCAGCAGTGAGGAAGACAGGGGTGGGACTGAAGCTTTCTTT,CASSEEDRGGTEAFF
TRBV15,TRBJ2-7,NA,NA,TGTGCCACCAGCAGATCGCAACGGACAGACTACGAGCAGTACTTC,CATSRSQRTDYEQYF
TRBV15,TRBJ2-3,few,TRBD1,TGTGCCACCAGCAGAGATTCAACGACAGGGCGATCCACAGATACGCAGTATTTT,CATSRDSTTGRSTDTQYF
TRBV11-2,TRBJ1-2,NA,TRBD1,TGTGCCAGCAGCCCCCCAGGGGGCAGTAACTATGGCTACACCTTC,CASSPPGGSNYGYTF
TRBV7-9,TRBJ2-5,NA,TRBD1,TGTGCCAGCAGCTTAGGCCGGGACAGGGGGAGAGAGACCCAGTACTTC,CASSLGRDRGRETQYF
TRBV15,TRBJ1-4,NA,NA,TGTGCCACCAGCAGGCAGAGGGAGGGGCTCAATGAAAAACTGTTTTTT,CATSRQREGLNEKLFF
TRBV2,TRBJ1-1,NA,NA,TGTGCCAGCAGTGAGGAACAGAACACTGAAGCTTTCTTT,CASSEEQNTEAFF
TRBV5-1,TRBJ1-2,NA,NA,TGCGCCAGCAGCTTGGCCTCGGATCCCTATGGCTACACCTTC,CASSLASDPYGYTF
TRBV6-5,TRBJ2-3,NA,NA,TGTGCCAGCAGTTATCGGTCTAGCACAGATACGCAGTATTTT,CASSYRSSTDTQYF
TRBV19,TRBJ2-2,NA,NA,TGTGCCAGTAGTATTGACTTCACCGGGGAGCTGTTTTTT,CASSIDFTGELFF
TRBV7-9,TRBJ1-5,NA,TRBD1,TGTGCCAGCAGCGATACAGGGGGCGGTCAGCCCCAGCATTTT,CASSDTGGGQPQHF
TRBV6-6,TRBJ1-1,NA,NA,TGTGCCAGCAGTTACGGGGTAAAAGGCACTGAAGCTTTCTTT,CASSYGVKGTEAFF
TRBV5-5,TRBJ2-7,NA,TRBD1,TGTGCCAGCAGCAGCTGGACAGGGGGCCCCTACGAGCAGTACTTC,CASSSWTGGPYEQYF
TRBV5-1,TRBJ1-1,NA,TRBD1,TGCGCCAGCAGCCAGGGACAGGGGGTAGGGAACACTGAAGCTTTCTTT,CASSQGQGVGNTEAFF
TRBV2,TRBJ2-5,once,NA,TGTGCCAGCAACTCCCTTGGGGGCCGGGAGACCCAGTACTTC,CASNSLGGRETQYF
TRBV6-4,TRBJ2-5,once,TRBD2,TGTGCCAGCAGTGTGGGACTACTACAAGAGACCCAGTACTTC,CASSVGLLQETQYF
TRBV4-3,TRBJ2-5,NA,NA,TGCGCCAGCAGCCAGGCCCTCAACTGGGACCGGACCCAGTACTTC,CASSQALNWDRTQYF
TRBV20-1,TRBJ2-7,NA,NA,TGCAGTGCTAGGAACAACTACGAGCAGTACTTC,CSARNNYEQYF
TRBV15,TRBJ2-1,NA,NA,TGTGCCACCAGCAGAAAGGGCAATGAGCAGTTCTTC,CATSRKGNEQFF